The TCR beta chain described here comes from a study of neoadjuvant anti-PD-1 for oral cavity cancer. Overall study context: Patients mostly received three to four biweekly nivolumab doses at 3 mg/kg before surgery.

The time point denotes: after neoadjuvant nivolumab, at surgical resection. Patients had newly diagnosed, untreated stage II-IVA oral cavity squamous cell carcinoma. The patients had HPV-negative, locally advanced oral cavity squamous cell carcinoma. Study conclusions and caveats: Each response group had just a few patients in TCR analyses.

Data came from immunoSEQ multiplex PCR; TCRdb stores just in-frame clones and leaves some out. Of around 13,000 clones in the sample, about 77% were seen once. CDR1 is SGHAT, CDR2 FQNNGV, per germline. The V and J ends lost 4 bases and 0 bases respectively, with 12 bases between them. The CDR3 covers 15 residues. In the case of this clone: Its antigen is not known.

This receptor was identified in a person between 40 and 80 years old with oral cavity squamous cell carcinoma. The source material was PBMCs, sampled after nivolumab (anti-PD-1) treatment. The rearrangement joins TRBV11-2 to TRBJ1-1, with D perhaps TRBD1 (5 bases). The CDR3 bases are TGTGCCAGCAGCTGGTACAGGCGATTGAACACTGAAGCTTTCTTT. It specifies CASSWYRRLNTEAFF.